Below, 10 T cell receptor beta chains from the same sample are listed, as sequenced in a study of high-grade serous ovarian cancer treatment subgroups. Tumor samples were obtained before definitive surgery or chemotherapy. Profiled with immunoSEQ multiplex PCR; TCRdb holds only in-frame clones, not every one. Of approximately 15,000 clones listed, about 76% are singletons. The sample consisted of tumor tissue. These receptors were obtained from a human donor with high-grade serous ovarian cancer.

The rearrangement links TRBV7-8 to TRBJ2-1; weak D call: TRBD1 (5 bases). CDR1 is SGHVS and CDR2 is FQNEAQ in the germline V gene. The length of the CDR3 is 15 residues. Trimming removed 4 bases at V and 7 bases at J, with 17 bases between. Written as DNA, the CDR3 is TGTGCCAGCAGCTCCAGGGTCTTAAGTTCTAATGAGCAGTTCTTC. Translated: CASSSRVLSSNEQFF. Complete variable domain (other parts from reference TRBV7-8 and TRBJ2-1): GAGVSQSPRYKVAKRGQDVALRCDPISGHVSLFWYQQALGQGPEFLTYFQNEAQLDKSGLPSDRFFAERPEGSVSTLKIQRTQQEDSAVYLCASSSRVLSSNEQFFGPGTRLTVL.

This clone was observed once. The chain recombines TRBV27 with TRBJ1-5, with D possibly matching TRBD1 (6 bases). Germline V CDR1 and CDR2: MNHEY, SMNVEV (reference sequence). The CDR3 has 15 residues. The ends were cut back, 4 bases at V and 2 bases at J, with 12 bases in the middle. CDR3: CASSSLGGGNQPQHF. The CDR3, as DNA: TGTGCCAGCAGTTCCCTCGGGGGCGGCAATCAGCCCCAGCATTTT.

The rearrangement uses TRBV6-1 and TRBJ1-4; maybe TRBD1 (5 bases). Germline values: CDR1 MNHNS, CDR2 SASEGT. V dropped 2 bases and J dropped 8 bases, with 15 bases sitting between them. This CDR3 spans 15 amino acids. The CDR3 sequence is CASSEWGKIGEKLFF. CDR3 nucleotide sequence: TGTGCCAGCAGTGAATGGGGCAAGATTGGCGAAAAACTGTTTTTT.

V and J are TRBV7-6 and TRBJ2-3; no reliable D call. Germline CDR1 and CDR2: SGHVS and FNYEAQ. With 0 bases removed from V and 2 bases from J, the gap between germline ends came to 3 bases. The length of the CDR3 is 13 residues. The CDR3 coding sequence is TGTGCCAGCAGCTTAGCGTTCACAGATACGCAGTATTTT. Its translation: CASSLAFTDTQYF.

The V and J genes are TRBV9 and TRBJ2-3; 7 positions agree with TRBD2. Trimming removed 1 base from V and 2 bases from J; junction bases left unmatched: 7. The CDR3 extends over 16 amino acids. Germline CDR1 reads SGDLS; CDR2 reads YYNGEE. CDR3 sequence reads: CASSVNLAVFTDTQYF. The CDR3 DNA follows: TGTGCCAGCAGCGTAAACCTAGCGGTCTTCACAGATACGCAGTATTTT.

The chain employs TRBV7-2 and TRBJ1-2, with 9 bases that match TRBD1. The CDR3 sequence is 13 residues long. V trimming: 11 bases; J trimming: 7 bases; junction bases outside the gene matches: 11. The germline CDR1 and CDR2 sequences are SGHTA and FQGNSA. CDR3 residues: CAEQGARFVGYTF. The CDR3 DNA reads as TGTGCCGAACAGGGGGCGCGATTCGTTGGCTACACCTTC.

V and J are TRBV11-2 and TRBJ2-3, with D unclear. Germline CDR1 SGHAT, CDR2 FQNNGV. Trimming cost V 1 base and J 8 bases, with 7 bases left between them. This CDR3 is built from 12 residues. The CDR3 protein is CASSLAEVTQYF. The CDR3 DNA reads as TGTGCCAGCAGCTTAGCGGAAGTTACGCAGTATTTT.

The chain has TRBV28 and TRBJ1-2; D uncertain. This CDR3 region has 12 residues. Trimming took off 7 bases at V and 8 bases at J, with 14 bases between the two ends. Germline V gene data show CDR1 as MDHEN and CDR2 as SYDVKM. The CDR3 is CASNPGYRGYTF. The CDR3 DNA sequence: TGTGCCAGCAACCCGGGGTACCGAGGCTACACCTTC.

The chain has TRBV28 and TRBJ1-1; tentative D call: TRBD1 (5 bases). Germline CDR1 and CDR2: MDHEN and SYDVKM. V lost 9 bases, J lost 3 bases, and 11 bases lay in between. This CDR3 contains 12 residues. CDR3 sequence: CARGRGDTEAFF. The CDR3 nucleotides are TGTGCCAGGGGTAGGGGAGACACTGAAGCTTTCTTT.

This chain links TRBV6-4 with TRBJ2-3; 8 nucleotides match TRBD2. Germline-derived CDR1 and CDR2 are MRHNA and SNTAGT. This CDR3 has 13 residues. The V and J ends lost 7 bases and 4 bases, in that order; junction bases with no gene match: 4. The CDR3 loop is CASTAGGSDTQYF. The CDR3 bases are TGTGCCAGCACGGCGGGGGGCTCAGATACGCAGTATTTT.